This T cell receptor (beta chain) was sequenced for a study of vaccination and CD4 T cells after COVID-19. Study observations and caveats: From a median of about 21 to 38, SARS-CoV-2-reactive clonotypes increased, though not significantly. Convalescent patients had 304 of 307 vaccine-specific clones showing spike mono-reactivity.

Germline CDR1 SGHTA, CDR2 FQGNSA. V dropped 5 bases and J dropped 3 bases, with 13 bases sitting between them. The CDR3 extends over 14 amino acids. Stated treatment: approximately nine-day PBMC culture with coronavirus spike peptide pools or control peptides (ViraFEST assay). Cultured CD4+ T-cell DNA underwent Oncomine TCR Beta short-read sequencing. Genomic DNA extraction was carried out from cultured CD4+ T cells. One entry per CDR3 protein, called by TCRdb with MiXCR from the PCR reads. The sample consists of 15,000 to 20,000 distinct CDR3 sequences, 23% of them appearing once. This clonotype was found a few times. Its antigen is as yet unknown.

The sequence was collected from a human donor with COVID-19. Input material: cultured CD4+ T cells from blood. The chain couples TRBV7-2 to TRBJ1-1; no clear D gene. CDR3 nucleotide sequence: TGTGCCAGCAGCCCCCGGGAGCAATACACTGAAGCTTTCTTT. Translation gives CASSPREQYTEAFF. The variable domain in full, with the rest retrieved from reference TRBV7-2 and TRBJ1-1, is GAGVSQSPSNKVTEKGKDVELRCDPISGHTALYWYRQSLGQGLEFLIYFQGNSAPDKSGLPSDRFSAERTGGSVSTLTIQRTQQEDSAVYLCASSPREQYTEAFFGQGTRLTVV.